Following are 18 T cell receptor beta chains from one sample sequenced in a study of cytomegalovirus exposure and HLA in healthy donors. PCR employed 60 Vbeta and 13 Jbeta primers. Profiling relied on immunoSEQ multiplex PCR, and the TCRdb table lists in-frame clones only, not all of them. The profile shows some 130,000 clones, about 76% of them singletons. The source material was PBMCs. These receptors originate from a woman between 35 and 50 years old in good health and CMV-seronegative.

The rearrangement uses TRBV2 and TRBJ2-5; the D gene is possibly TRBD2 (5 bases). The CDR3 totals 14 residues. The ends were cut back, 8 bases at V and 5 bases at J, with 18 bases in the middle. Germline-derived CDR1 and CDR2 are SNHLY and FYNNEI. The CDR3 reads CASYPGFLRETQYF. CDR3 nucleotide sequence: TGTGCCAGCTATCCGGGATTTCTTAGGGAGACCCAGTACTTC.

The rearrangement uses TRBV5-1 and TRBJ2-1; 10 nucleotides match TRBD2. The CDR3 contains 15 residues. J gave up 6 bases and V 3 bases, and 6 bases lay outside the gene matches. The germline V gene has CDR1 SGHRS and CDR2 YFSETQ. The CDR3 nucleotides read TGCGCCAGCAGCTCGTCCGGGACTAGCGTCAATGAGCAGTTCTTC. Amino acids: CASSSSGTSVNEQFF.

V usage is TRBV2 and J usage is TRBJ2-7, with 7 bases lining up with TRBD1. There are 17 residues in the CDR3. The trim removed 4 bases at V and 0 bases at J, leaving 12 bases unmatched. Germline CDR1 is SNHLY and CDR2 is FYNNEI. Here the CDR3 reads CASSALIGTVSSYEQYF. In nucleotides, the CDR3 is TGTGCCAGCAGTGCCCTAATCGGGACAGTGAGCTCCTACGAGCAGTACTTC.

The J gene is TRBJ1-1, the V gene TRBV7-3; 8 bases map to TRBD1. CDR1 and CDR2 (germline): SGHTA, FQGTGA. The V segment lost 4 bases and the J segment 5 bases; nucleotides outside the gene matches: 9. This CDR3 region has 15 residues. CDR3 nucleotides: TGTGCCAGCAGCTCCTCGGACAGGGATGTGACTGAAGCTTTCTTT. Protein product: CASSSSDRDVTEAFF.

This clone was counted once. A much larger clonotype is one base distant, so this may be a read error. The chain couples TRBV6-5 to TRBJ1-1; perhaps TRBD1 as D (5 bases). The V end lost 6 bases, the J end lost 0 bases, and 8 bases lay between the germline ends. The CDR3 is made up of 13 amino acids. The germline CDR1 and CDR2 sequences are MNHEY and SVGAGI. The CDR3 region has the DNA TGTGCCAGCAGCCGACAGCTGAACACTGAAGCTTTCTTT. Encoded protein: CASSRQLNTEAFF.

This sequence joins TRBV15 and TRBJ2-3; D might be TRBD2 (6 bases). Germline assignment: CDR1 LNHNV and CDR2 YYDKDF (reference sequence). The CDR3 consists of 15 residues. The V and J ends lost 3 bases and 2 bases respectively, with 12 bases between them. The chain's CDR3 is CATSSAGRYTDTQYF. The CDR3 DNA sequence: TGTGCCACCAGCAGCGCGGGGAGATACACAGATACGCAGTATTTT.

The J gene is TRBJ2-1, the V gene TRBV5-1; 12 nucleotides match TRBD2. V lost 4 bases and J lost 1; bases outside the gene matches: 12. The germline V gene encodes CDR1 SGHRS and CDR2 YFSETQ. The length of the CDR3 is 19 residues. CDR3 in amino acids: CASSPGRLAGAGSYNEQFF. The CDR3 region has the DNA TGCGCCAGCAGCCCCGGGCGACTAGCGGGGGCAGGGTCCTACAATGAGCAGTTCTTC.

This clone has more than one count but fewer than ten. This chain connects TRBV5-1 to TRBJ1-1; 7 nucleotides match TRBD1. The trim removed 4 bases at V and 1 base at J, leaving 4 bases unmatched. Germline-derived CDR1 and CDR2 are SGHRS and YFSETQ. The CDR3 sequence is 14 residues long. CDR3 nucleotide sequence: TGCGCCAGCAGCCTGGGACAGCCGAACACTGAAGCTTTCTTT. It specifies CASSLGQPNTEAFF.

CDR3 coding DNA: TGTGCCAGCAGCTTGGCTTATTATGGCTACACCTTC. Protein product: CASSLAYYGYTF. The chain uses TRBV5-6 and TRBJ1-2; unclear D gene. Trimming removed 0 bases at V and 5 bases at J, with 5 bases between. From germline, CDR1 is SGHDT and CDR2 YYEEEE. This CDR3 has 12 residues.

The rearrangement uses TRBV28 and TRBJ2-5, with TRBD1 matching over 7 bases. The CDR3 is made up of 16 amino acids. Germline V gene lookup returns CDR1 MDHEN and CDR2 SYDVKM. The V gene end was trimmed by 2 bases and the J gene end by 2 bases; junction bases not matched to a gene: 8. CDR3 amino acids: CASSLAPWTGQETQYF. The CDR3 DNA reads TGTGCCAGCAGTTTAGCCCCCTGGACAGGACAAGAGACCCAGTACTTC.

The chain recombines TRBV19 with TRBJ1-5; 8 bases are a match to TRBD1. The junction had 5 bases not matched to a gene; V was cut back by 9 bases and J by 4 bases. The germline V gene encodes CDR1 LNHDA and CDR2 SQIVND (reference sequence). This CDR3 has 13 residues. DNA for the CDR3: TGTGCCAGCCGGACAGGGAATAATCAGCCCCAGCATTTT. Its translation is CASRTGNNQPQHF.

CDR3 in amino acids: CASSMGHSYGYTF. CDR3 coding DNA: TGTGCCAGCAGCATGGGACACAGCTATGGCTACACCTTC. V gene TRBV13 combines with J gene TRBJ1-2; D may be TRBD1 (6 bases). This CDR3 contains 13 residues. Germline V gene lookup returns CDR1 PRHDT and CDR2 FYEKMQ (reference sequence). V dropped 5 bases and J dropped 4 bases, with 11 bases sitting between them.

The chain couples TRBV13 to TRBJ2-5; 9 nucleotides agree with TRBD1. Germline CDR1 is PRHDT and CDR2 is FYEKMQ (reference sequence). V shed 5 bases, J shed 4 bases, and the junction held 8 bases outside the gene matches. CDR3 size: 15 residues. The CDR3 spells CASSPTGGMGETQYF. The CDR3 coding sequence is TGTGCCAGCAGCCCGACAGGGGGAATGGGAGAGACCCAGTACTTC.

This clone was seen once. The genes are TRBV29-1 and TRBJ1-2; D gene unclear. This CDR3 comprises 12 residues. Germline-derived CDR1 and CDR2 are SQVTM and ANQGSEA. The ends were cut back, 4 bases at V and 0 bases at J, with 6 bases in the middle. CDR3 DNA: TGCAGCGTTGGGAGAGCTAACTATGGCTACACCTTC. Protein: CSVGRANYGYTF.

The V and J genes are TRBV9 and TRBJ2-3; tentative D call: TRBD1 (6 bases). The germline V gene has CDR1 SGDLS and CDR2 YYNGEE. The V end was cut by 3 bases, the J end by 1 base, with 12 bases between. The CDR3 is made up of 15 amino acids. The CDR3 coding sequence is TGTGCCAGCAGCGGTTACAGACAGGGCACAGATACGCAGTATTTT. Amino acid sequence: CASSGYRQGTDTQYF.

The chain links TRBV19 to TRBJ1-5; D call uncertain. The V and J ends lost 2 bases and 8 bases respectively, with 16 bases between them. The germline V gene encodes CDR1 LNHDA and CDR2 SQIVND (reference sequence). This CDR3 region has 15 residues. The CDR3 coding sequence is TGTGCCAGTAGTATATGGGGAGAGGGTAGGGAGCCCCAGCATTTT. It encodes CASSIWGEGREPQHF. The entire variable domain, with the rest obtained from reference TRBV19 and TRBJ1-5, is as follows: DGGITQSPKYLFRKEGQNVTLSCEQNLNHDAMYWYRQDPGQGLRLIYYSQIVNDFQKGDIAEGYSVSREKKESFPLTVTSAQKNPTAFYLCASSIWGEGREPQHFGDGTRLSIL.

The rearrangement links TRBV6-5 to TRBJ1-2, with 7 bases fitting TRBD1. The CDR3 contains 13 residues. Germline assignment: CDR1 MNHEY and CDR2 SVGAGI. Trimming removed 8 bases from V and 8 bases from J; junction bases left unmatched: 11. CDR3 protein: CASCNDRALGYTF. The DNA of the CDR3 is TGTGCCAGCTGCAACGACAGGGCCCTCGGCTACACCTTC.

The V call is TRBV10-1, the J call TRBJ1-4; no clear D gene. Trimming pared 0 bases from V and 8 bases from J, leaving 10 bases between. Germline lookup yields CDR1 WNHNN and CDR2 SYGVQD (reference sequence). This CDR3 contains 14 residues. This CDR3 is CASSESTGREKLFF. The CDR3 DNA reads as TGCGCCAGCAGTGAGTCGACTGGGAGGGAAAAACTGTTTTTT.